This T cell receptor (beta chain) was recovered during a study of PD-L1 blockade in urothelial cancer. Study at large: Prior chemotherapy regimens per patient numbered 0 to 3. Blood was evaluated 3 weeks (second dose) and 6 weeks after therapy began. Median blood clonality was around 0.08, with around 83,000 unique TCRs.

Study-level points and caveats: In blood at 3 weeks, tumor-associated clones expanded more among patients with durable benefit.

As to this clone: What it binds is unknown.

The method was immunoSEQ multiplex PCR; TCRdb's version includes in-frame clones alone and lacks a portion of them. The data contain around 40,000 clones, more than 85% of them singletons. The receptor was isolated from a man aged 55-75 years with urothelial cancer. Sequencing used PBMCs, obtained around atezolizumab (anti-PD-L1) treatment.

The CDR3 protein is CASSFDADTEAFF. DNA for the CDR3: TGTGCCAGCAGCTTCGACGCGGATACTGAAGCTTTCTTT. The chain joins TRBV7-9 to TRBJ1-1; no definite D call. V dropped 3 bases and J dropped 5 bases, with 10 bases sitting between them. The germline V gene encodes CDR1 SEHNR and CDR2 FQNEAQ (reference sequence). CDR3 length equals 13 residues.